Listed below are T cell receptor beta chains from one sample, sequenced in a study of identical twins. TCRdb re-called the 5' RACE reads through MiXCR, storing one row per CDR3 protein. The sample has about 720,000 distinct CDR3 sequences, about 18% seen once. These data are also associated with another study on T cells expressing NK-cell markers.

Sequenced material: PBMCs. The receptors here all came from a woman in her late teens or twenties in good health. Both conserved end residues are part of each CDR3. The D gene is left open where the match is weak. Size is stated for part of the rows, as once, few or many counts, or as a class when the clone is expanded.

J gene,clone size,D gene,V gene,CDR3 DNA,CDR3 protein
TRBJ2-5,-,-,TRBV5-6,TGTGCCAGCAGACGACTACCGGAGACCCAGTACTTC,CASRRLPETQYF
TRBJ2-4,-,-,TRBV20-1,TGCAGTGCTACCTCCTTCCACCGACTAGCCAAAAACATTCAGTACTTC,CSATSFHRLAKNIQYF
TRBJ1-1,-,TRBD1,TRBV20-1,TGCAGTGCCGACGACAGGGTTTGGAACACTGAAGCTTTCTTT,CSADDRVWNTEAFF
TRBJ2-2,many,TRBD1,TRBV20-1,TGCAGTGCTAGAGATCCCACGGCAGGGGGCACCGGGGAGCTGTTTTTT,CSARDPTAGGTGELFF
TRBJ1-2,many,-,TRBV12-3/TRBV12-4,TGTGCCAGCAGTTCCTCAGGGATGCGGGGCTACACCTTC,CASSSSGMRGYTF
TRBJ2-7,few,TRBD1,TRBV6-5,TGTGCCAGCAGTCACCGAGAGGACAGGGCCTCCTACGAGCAGTACTTC,CASSHREDRASYEQYF
TRBJ1-2,many,-,TRBV12-3/TRBV12-4,TGTGCCAGCAGTCGGACCTCCTATGGCTACACCTTC,CASSRTSYGYTF
TRBJ2-7,few,-,TRBV5-1,TGCGCCAGCAGCTCCGGACAGATTAGTTACGAGCAGTACTTC,CASSSGQISYEQYF
TRBJ2-3,-,-,TRBV29-1,TGCAGCGCGGGCAGGGAGTCAGATACGCAGTATTTT,CSAGRESDTQYF
TRBJ2-1,-,TRBD1,TRBV10-2,TGCGCCAGCAGTGAGGGACAGGGAATAGACAATGAGCAGTTCTTC,CASSEGQGIDNEQFF
TRBJ2-2,few,TRBD1,TRBV29-1,TGCAGCGTTGCGGGACAGATCACCGGGGAGCTGTTTTTT,CSVAGQITGELFF